The 32 T cell receptor beta chains presented below share a single source sample, sequenced in a study of cytomegalovirus exposure and HLA in healthy donors. Vbeta (60) and Jbeta (13) primers were used in the PCR. Only in-frame clones appear in the TCRdb table, and some are missing; sequencing was by immunoSEQ multiplex PCR. The sample lists around 180,000 clones; approximately 80% were seen once. The specimen sequenced was PBMCs. These receptors were taken from a male donor in good health and CMV-seronegative.

The genes are TRBV6-1 and TRBJ1-2; 10 bases are a match to TRBD1. Trimming took 4 bases from V and 4 from J; bases not matched to a gene: 6. The CDR3 runs 15 residues. The germline gives CDR1 MNHNS, CDR2 SASEGT. The CDR3 region has the DNA TGTGCCAGCAGTGTTGGGACAGGGGAGGCCTATGGCTACACCTTC. It translates to CASSVGTGEAYGYTF.

The chain employs TRBV19 and TRBJ2-6; D is perhaps TRBD1 (5 bases). Germline assignment: CDR1 LNHDA and CDR2 SQIVND (reference sequence). Trimming shortened V by 7 bases and J by 3 bases, and 13 bases separated the two germline ends. The CDR3 covers 15 residues. CDR3 sequence: CASTPDSFGANVLTF. CDR3 DNA: TGTGCCAGTACACCCGACAGTTTTGGGGCCAACGTCCTGACTTTC.

The V and J genes are TRBV9 and TRBJ1-3; maybe TRBD1 (5 bases). From germline, CDR1 is SGDLS and CDR2 YYNGEE. V gave up 4 bases and J gave up 4 bases, with 15 bases separating them. This CDR3 has 15 residues. CDR3 protein: CASSPAGGLGNTIYF. The CDR3 region has the DNA TGTGCCAGCAGCCCAGCGGGGGGACTAGGAAACACCATATATTTT.

This rearrangement joins TRBV5-4 to TRBJ1-1, with 8 bases aligning to TRBD1. The length of the CDR3 is 14 residues. After removal of 4 bases from V and 4 bases from J, the junction contained 6 bases not matched to a gene. Germline assignment: CDR1 SGHNT and CDR2 YYREEE (reference sequence). The CDR3 bases are TGTGCCAGCAGCCAAGGACAGGGATTCACTGAAGCTTTCTTT. It codes for CASSQGQGFTEAFF.

The rearrangement uses TRBV7-2 and TRBJ2-7; 8 bases agree with TRBD1. Per germline, CDR1 SGHTA and CDR2 FQGNSA. The V segment lost 4 bases and the J segment 6 bases; nucleotides outside the gene matches: 14. This CDR3 spans 16 amino acids. CDR3 sequence: CASSSPRRQGASEQYF. DNA of the CDR3: TGTGCCAGCAGCTCTCCCCGCCGGCAGGGGGCTAGCGAGCAGTACTTC.

The V call is TRBV4-2, the J call TRBJ1-1; 9 bases map to TRBD1. V dropped 0 bases and J dropped 1; count of bases not matched to a gene: 6. Germline values: CDR1 LGHNA, CDR2 YNFKEQ. This CDR3 is built from 17 residues. CDR3 in amino acids: CASSQDHPGQGNTEAFF. DNA of the CDR3: TGTGCCAGCAGCCAAGACCATCCGGGACAGGGGAACACTGAAGCTTTCTTT.

This clone was seen a single time. V usage is TRBV12-5 and J usage is TRBJ2-1; D is unresolved. V was cut by 7 bases and J by 1 base, with 5 bases left in between. The CDR3 has 12 residues. Germline CDR1 LGHNT, CDR2 FRNRAP. This chain's CDR3 is CASAGSYNEQFF. As DNA, the CDR3 is TGTGCTAGTGCGGGTTCCTACAATGAGCAGTTCTTC. Complete variable domain (other parts from reference TRBV12-5 and TRBJ2-1): DARVTQTPRHKVTEMGQEVTMRCQPILGHNTVFWYRQTMMQGLELLAYFRNRAPLDDSGMPKDRFSAEMPDATLATLKIQPSEPRDSAVYFCASAGSYNEQFFGPGTRLTVL.

This clone was counted between two and nine times. V usage is TRBV18 and J usage is TRBJ2-7, with 7 bases matching TRBD1. CDR1 KGHSH and CDR2 LQKENI come from the germline V gene. The CDR3 sequence is 13 residues long. The J segment lost 3 bases and the V segment lost 4 bases, leaving 3 bases of the junction unmatched. CDR3 residues: CASSQGQHYEQYF. The CDR3 DNA sequence: TGTGCCAGCTCACAGGGACAGCACTACGAGCAGTACTTC.

The gene calls are TRBV6-5 and TRBJ1-5; possibly TRBD1 for D (6 bases). Trimming shortened V by 6 bases and J by 8 bases, and 17 bases separated the two germline ends. The CDR3 is 14 amino acids. Germline CDR1 MNHEY, CDR2 SVGAGI. CDR3 loop: CASSPGQLMKPQHF. The CDR3 DNA follows: TGTGCCAGCAGCCCAGGACAGCTAATGAAGCCCCAGCATTTT.

The DNA of the CDR3 is TGTGCCAGCGATTACGGGACACTAAACACAGATACGCAGTATTTT. Translating it yields CASDYGTLNTDTQYF. The J gene is TRBJ2-3, the V gene TRBV6-1; possibly TRBD1 for D (6 bases). Trimming removed 8 bases from V and 2 bases from J, with 17 bases in between. This CDR3 region has 15 residues. Germline V gene data show CDR1 as MNHNS and CDR2 as SASEGT.

The chain joins TRBV7-9 to TRBJ1-2; 8 bases are shared with TRBD1. Per germline, CDR1 SEHNR and CDR2 FQNEAQ (reference sequence). V was clipped by 7 bases and J by 7 bases; unmatched bases: 5. The CDR3 is 12 residues long. Here the CDR3 DNA reads TGTGCCAGCAACCAGGGGGCAGGTGGCTACACCTTC. Translated: CASNQGAGGYTF.

This clone was observed once. The rearrangement joins TRBV7-2 to TRBJ2-3; D possibly corresponds to TRBD2 (7 bases). In germline, CDR1 is SGHTA, CDR2 FQGNSA. The CDR3 runs 13 residues. With 11 bases removed from V and 5 bases from J, the gap between germline ends came to 17 bases. CDR3 loop: CAGGWGGRDTQYF. The CDR3 region has the DNA TGTGCCGGGGGGTGGGGGGGCCGAGATACGCAGTATTTT. Together with reference TRBV7-2 and TRBJ2-3, the CDR3 gives the full variable domain: GAGVSQSPSNKVTEKGKDVELRCDPISGHTALYWYRQSLGQGLEFLIYFQGNSAPDKSGLPSDRFSAERTGGSVSTLTIQRTQQEDSAVYLCAGGWGGRDTQYFGPGTRLTVL.

This clone was recorded once. The J gene is TRBJ2-2, the V gene TRBV6-5, with D hard to call. Germline V gene data show CDR1 as MNHEY and CDR2 as SVGAGI. The ends were cut back, 4 bases at V and 2 bases at J, with 14 bases in the middle. This CDR3 comprises 16 residues. This CDR3 is CASSSRLDSNTGELFF. In DNA form, the CDR3 reads TGTGCCAGCAGTTCCAGACTCGATTCCAACACCGGGGAGCTGTTTTTT.

This clone was detected once. V is TRBV28 and J is TRBJ1-5; 9 bases map to TRBD1. Germline CDR1 and CDR2: MDHEN and SYDVKM. J lost 0 bases, V lost 3 bases, and 3 bases had no gene match. There are 16 residues in the CDR3. The CDR3 sequence is CASSFLDRGSNQPQHF. The CDR3 DNA is TGTGCCAGCAGTTTTTTGGACAGGGGTAGCAATCAGCCCCAGCATTTT.

The chain uses TRBV19 and TRBJ2-2; 11 bases align to TRBD1. V lost 9 bases, J lost 4 bases, and 13 bases stayed unmatched. Germline V gene sequence: CDR1 LNHDA, CDR2 SQIVND (reference sequence). The CDR3 is 17 amino acids. DNA of the CDR3: TGTGCCAGCACAAAGAGACCGGGACAGGGGGGCACCGGGGAGCTGTTTTTT. This sequence encodes CASTKRPGQGGTGELFF.

The CDR3 region has the DNA TGTGCCAGCAGTACGACTAGCTGGGGCACCGGGGAGCTGTTTTTT. Protein: CASSTTSWGTGELFF. This sequence joins TRBV13 and TRBJ2-2; 7 nucleotides agree with TRBD2. Germline V lookup: CDR1 PRHDT, CDR2 FYEKMQ (reference sequence). V shed 6 bases, J shed 4 bases, and the junction held 8 bases outside the gene matches. This CDR3 is built from 15 residues.

V and J are TRBV6-5 and TRBJ1-2; D may be TRBD1 (5 bases). This CDR3 spans 14 amino acids. V lost 0 bases and J lost 4, with 9 bases in between. Germline V gene lookup returns CDR1 MNHEY and CDR2 SVGAGI. The chain's CDR3 is CASSYSQDTYGYTF. Written as DNA, the CDR3 is TGTGCCAGCAGTTACTCTCAGGACACCTATGGCTACACCTTC.

This chain connects TRBV19 to TRBJ2-7; 8 nucleotides match TRBD1. CDR1 LNHDA and CDR2 SQIVND come from the germline V gene (reference sequence). The CDR3 spans 13 residues. The V gene end was trimmed by 9 bases and the J gene end by 2 bases; junction bases not matched to a gene: 6. This CDR3 reads CASSLTGAYEQYF. The CDR3 DNA reads as TGTGCCAGCAGTTTGACAGGGGCCTACGAGCAGTACTTC.

V and J are TRBV5-1 and TRBJ1-6, with TRBD1 matching 9 bases. V was pared by 4 bases and J by 5 bases, with 4 bases of the junction left unmatched. CDR3 length: 15 amino acids. CDR1 SGHRS and CDR2 YFSETQ come from the germline V gene. The CDR3 protein is CASSQGQGDNSPLHF. CDR3 in DNA: TGCGCCAGCAGCCAGGGACAGGGCGATAATTCACCCCTCCACTTT.

This chain links TRBV5-1 with TRBJ2-5, with 9 bases identical to TRBD2. There are 14 residues in the CDR3. V was pared by 0 bases and J by 5 bases, with 2 bases of the junction left unmatched. Germline CDR1 SGHRS, CDR2 YFSETQ. The CDR3: CASSLERGVETQYF. The DNA for the CDR3 is TGCGCCAGCAGCTTGGAGCGGGGGGTGGAGACCCAGTACTTC. Full variable domain (missing parts from reference TRBV5-1 and TRBJ2-5): KAGVTQTPRYLIKTRGQQVTLSCSPISGHRSVSWYQQTPGQGLQFLFEYFSETQRNKGNFPGRFSGRQFSNSRSEMNVSTLELGDSALYLCASSLERGVETQYFGPGTRLLVL.

The chain carries TRBV19 and TRBJ2-2; TRBD1 matches 8 bases. Germline assignment: CDR1 LNHDA and CDR2 SQIVND (reference sequence). The CDR3 extends over 16 amino acids. V trimming: 6 bases; J trimming: 2 bases; junction bases outside the gene matches: 8. This chain's CDR3 is CASRIGTGLNTGELFF. As DNA, the CDR3 is TGTGCCAGTAGAATTGGGACAGGCCTAAACACCGGGGAGCTGTTTTTT.

The chain employs TRBV6-6 and TRBJ2-7, with TRBD1 matching 10 bases. This CDR3 spans 15 amino acids. Germline lookup yields CDR1 MNHNY and CDR2 SVGAGI (reference sequence). The trim removed 6 bases at V and 4 bases at J, leaving 9 bases unmatched. Here the CDR3 DNA reads TGTGCCAGCAGGCGCGAGGGACAGGGGAGGTACGAGCAGTACTTC. This sequence encodes CASRREGQGRYEQYF.

CDR3 bases: TGTGCCAGCAGCCTACAGGCGGACTATGGCTACACCTTC. Translation: CASSLQADYGYTF. The chain joins TRBV5-5 to TRBJ1-2; D possibly corresponds to TRBD1 (5 bases). The CDR3 extends over 13 amino acids. V was shortened by 4 bases and J by 3 bases, with 10 bases between the two germline ends. CDR1 is SGHKS and CDR2 is YYEKEE in the germline V gene (reference sequence).

This chain uses TRBV5-1 with TRBJ2-5; a weak D match, TRBD2 (5 bases). CDR3 size: 12 residues. From germline, CDR1 is SGHRS and CDR2 YFSETQ. Trimming removed 3 bases at V and 5 bases at J, with 8 bases between. The CDR3: CASSWRAETQYF. CDR3 nucleotides: TGCGCCAGCAGCTGGCGGGCGGAGACCCAGTACTTC.

The rearrangement links TRBV27 to TRBJ1-5, with 8 bases identical to TRBD1. The CDR3 spans 15 residues. CDR1 and CDR2 from the germline V gene are MNHEY and SMNVEV (reference sequence). V lost 5 bases and J lost 5; bases outside the gene matches: 8. The CDR3 loop is CASSPRGQEYQPQHF. In DNA form, the CDR3 reads TGTGCCAGCAGTCCGCGGGGACAGGAGTATCAGCCCCAGCATTTT.

This chain joins TRBV7-3 and TRBJ2-7, with TRBD2 identical over 11 bases. V gave up 4 bases and J gave up 8 bases; unmatched junction bases: 10. CDR3 length: 15 amino acids. Looked up from germline, CDR1 is SGHTA and CDR2 is FQGTGA. Written as DNA, the CDR3 is TGTGCCAGCAGCTCCGGGACTAGCGGACTTACGAAGCAGTACTTC. Protein product: CASSSGTSGLTKQYF.

This rearrangement joins TRBV6-6 to TRBJ1-1; D perhaps matches TRBD1 (5 bases). This CDR3 region has 14 residues. The ends were cut back, 2 bases at V and 2 bases at J, with 9 bases in the middle. The V gene's germline CDR1 is MNHNY and CDR2 SVGAGI (reference sequence). CDR3 protein: CASSYRQPNTEAFF. CDR3 nucleotides: TGTGCCAGCAGTTACAGACAGCCCAACACTGAAGCTTTCTTT.

This sequence joins TRBV7-8 and TRBJ1-6; 7 bases map to TRBD1. Germline assignment: CDR1 SGHVS and CDR2 FQNEAQ. The CDR3 length is 14 residues. J was trimmed by 8 bases and V by 4 bases; bases with no gene match: 5. In DNA, the CDR3 is TGTGCCAGCAGCTATAGGACAGGAGATTCACCCCTCCACTTT. Its protein is CASSYRTGDSPLHF.

The gene calls are TRBV27 and TRBJ2-5, with 7 positions matching TRBD1. The germline gives CDR1 MNHEY, CDR2 SMNVEV (reference sequence). The CDR3 consists of 13 residues. With V trimmed by 4 bases and J by 4 bases, 3 bases remained unmatched. As DNA, the CDR3 is TGTGCCAGCAGTTACACAGGGGCAGAGACCCAGTACTTC. It encodes CASSYTGAETQYF.

This clone came up once. The CDR3 protein is CASSQGAQGASTGELFF. The CDR3 DNA reads as TGCGCCAGCAGCCAAGGGGCTCAAGGGGCAAGCACCGGGGAGCTGTTTTTT. The V gene is TRBV4-3, the J gene TRBJ2-2, with D tentatively TRBD1 (5 bases). The germline gives CDR1 LGHNA, CDR2 YSLEER. The CDR3 extends over 17 amino acids. V lost 1 base and J lost 4, with 16 bases in between.

The V and J genes are TRBV4-1 and TRBJ2-7, with 7 bases aligning to TRBD1. After removal of 4 bases from V and 3 bases from J, the junction contained 9 bases not matched to a gene. This CDR3 has 15 residues. Germline CDR1 is MGHRA and CDR2 is YSYEKL. DNA for the CDR3: TGCGCCAGCAGCCCCCGGACAGGTGGGGACTACGAGCAGTACTTC. Its translation: CASSPRTGGDYEQYF.

V usage is TRBV5-1 and J usage is TRBJ1-2; TRBD1 matches 7 bases. The V and J ends lost 3 bases and 7 bases, in that order; junction bases with no gene match: 9. Germline CDR1 is SGHRS and CDR2 is YFSETQ. The CDR3 consists of 14 residues. CDR3 DNA: TGCGCCAGCAGCTCGCCGACAGGGTATAGTGGCTACACCTTC. Translation gives CASSSPTGYSGYTF. Variable domain in full (rest from reference TRBV5-1 and TRBJ1-2): KAGVTQTPRYLIKTRGQQVTLSCSPISGHRSVSWYQQTPGQGLQFLFEYFSETQRNKGNFPGRFSGRQFSNSRSEMNVSTLELGDSALYLCASSSPTGYSGYTFGSGTRLTVV.